This entry lists 15 T cell receptor beta chains sequenced from one sample in a study of monozygotic twins with inflammatory bowel disease. Following a re-call of the 5' RACE reads, TCRdb has one entry per CDR3 protein and lacks DNA. This sample's table has 300,000 to 400,000 distinct CDR3 sequences. The sequencing sample was made of blood. These receptors all stem from a human donor with ulcerative colitis or Crohn's disease, or a healthy co-twin of an affected twin (not recorded which).

The CDR3 loop reads CSARQDSEAFF. The V gene is TRBV20-1, the J gene TRBJ1-1. The CDR3 is made up of 11 amino acids. Looked up from germline, CDR1 is DFQATT and CDR2 is SNEGSKA (reference sequence).

The chain recombines TRBV5-1 with TRBJ1-2; checking the TCRdb D call of TRBD1 is not possible without DNA. CDR1 is SGHRS and CDR2 is YFSETQ in the germline V gene. The CDR3 loop spans 12 amino acids. The CDR3 sequence: CASSPQGDGYTF.

The V gene is TRBV29-1, the J gene TRBJ2-1; the D call from TCRdb, TRBD1, cannot be confirmed without DNA. The germline V gene encodes CDR1 SQVTM and CDR2 ANQGSEA. CDR3 length: 13 residues. The CDR3 spells CSVVGGQGGEQFF.

V gene TRBV2 combines with J gene TRBJ2-3; there is no DNA to check the TCRdb D call of TRBD1. The CDR3 has 12 amino acids. CDR1 is SNHLY and CDR2 is FYNNEI in the germline V gene. CDR3 sequence reads: CASGSEGGYRYF.

This chain connects TRBV3-1 to TRBJ2-7; the D gene TCRdb calls, TRBD1, cannot be checked with no DNA. This CDR3 has 15 amino acids. The germline gives CDR1 LGHDT, CDR2 YNNKEL (reference sequence). The CDR3 sequence: CASSQRGTGGYEQYF.

V and J are TRBV27 and TRBJ1-1. The CDR3 sequence is 14 residues long. Germline CDR1 is MNHEY and CDR2 is SMNVEV (reference sequence). CDR3 residues: CASSPSGGRTEAFF.

The chain recombines TRBV2 with TRBJ1-2. Germline V gene lookup returns CDR1 SNHLY and CDR2 FYNNEI. The CDR3 loop spans 17 amino acids. CDR3 region: CASRWSSDVEAGYRYTF.

V usage is TRBV6-5 and J usage is TRBJ1-2. This CDR3 region has 13 residues. Per germline, CDR1 MNHEY and CDR2 SVGAGI. CDR3 sequence: CASSYLRGEGYTF.

The rearrangement uses TRBV11-2 and TRBJ2-7. Germline V gene sequence: CDR1 SGHAT, CDR2 FQNNGV. The CDR3 length is 14 residues. CDR3 in amino acids: CASSLERQSYEQYF.

The chain uses TRBV4-1 and TRBJ2-2; TCRdb returns TRBD2, unconfirmable since there is no DNA. The CDR3 is 15 residues long. CDR1 is MGHRA, CDR2 YSYEKL, per germline. This CDR3 reads CASSEGLGRTGELFF.

The chain uses TRBV20-1 and TRBJ2-3; TCRdb calls TRBD2, which cannot be checked without DNA. The CDR3 length is 14 residues. Germline lookup yields CDR1 DFQATT and CDR2 SNEGSKA (reference sequence). CDR3 in amino acids: CSARLPGGPNTQYF.

The rearrangement uses TRBV5-1 and TRBJ1-2; with no DNA, the TCRdb D assignment of TRBD1 cannot be verified. Germline V gene data show CDR1 as SGHRS and CDR2 as YFSETQ. The CDR3 covers 13 residues. The CDR3 protein is CASSLATGFGYTF.

The J gene is TRBJ2-1, the V gene TRBV27; TCRdb's D gene call, TRBD2, goes unchecked for lack of DNA. The CDR3 consists of 15 residues. Germline loops: CDR1 MNHEY, CDR2 SMNVEV (reference sequence). The CDR3 protein is CASSLLGLAGDEQFF.

The chain combines TRBV4-2 with TRBJ1-5; the TRBD1 assignment by TCRdb is unverifiable without DNA. Germline CDR1 LGHNA, CDR2 YNFKEQ. This CDR3 region has 15 residues. The CDR3 loop reads CASSQDKGGRQPQHF.

The genes are TRBV12-3 or TRBV12-4 and TRBJ2-2; the TRBD1 assignment by TCRdb is unverifiable without DNA. The CDR3 extends over 15 amino acids. CDR3 loop: CASNREGAVGGELFF.